This T cell receptor beta chain was sequenced during a study of CD8+ T cells in alopecia areata. As for the study in general: Patients received oral tofacitinib, 5 to 10 mg twice daily, for moderate-to-severe alopecia areata.

Treatment indicated: oral pan-JAK inhibitor, 5-10 mg twice daily. The CDR3 has 14 amino acids. J lost 6 bases, V lost 4 bases, and 8 bases had no gene match. Germline V gene lookup returns CDR1 SGDLS and CDR2 YYNGEE. Whole-study results and caveats: Clonality was higher in lesional than normal scalp, especially in alopecia totalis/universalis. Just one nonresponder means the tie between baseline CD8+ expansion and response stays uncertain. Amid tofacitinib therapy, many expanded lesional clones stayed present in scalp and blood.

Isolated RNA was reverse transcribed into cDNA used as the sequencing template. Clones were read by immunoSEQ multiplex PCR, and TCRdb kept only the in-frame ones, dropping some. The data contain approximately 300,000 clones, 58% of them singletons. In the case of this clone: Its antigen is unknown.

The chain is built from TRBV9 and TRBJ1-1; 8 positions agree with TRBD1. Sequencing was performed on CD4+ T cells sorted from blood, taken at week 24, from a patient treated with tofacitinib. The sequence was collected from a human donor with alopecia areata. In DNA, the CDR3 is TGTGCCAGCAGCCCACGGACAGGGCAGGCTGAAGCTTTCTTT. It translates to CASSPRTGQAEAFF.